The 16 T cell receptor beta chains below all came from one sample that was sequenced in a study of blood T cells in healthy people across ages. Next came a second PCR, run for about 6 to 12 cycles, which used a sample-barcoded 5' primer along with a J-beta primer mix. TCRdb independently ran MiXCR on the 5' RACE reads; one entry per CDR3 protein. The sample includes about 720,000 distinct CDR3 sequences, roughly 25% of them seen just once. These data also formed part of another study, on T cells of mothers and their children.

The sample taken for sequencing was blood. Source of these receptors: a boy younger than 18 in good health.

The CDR3 protein is CASSGLQWGGRSNEQFF. The DNA of the CDR3 is TGTGCCAGCAGTGGTCTACAGTGGGGCGGGCGGAGCAATGAGCAGTTCTTC. This chain links TRBV2 with TRBJ2-1; D might be TRBD1 or TRBD2, each matching 5 bases. The V and J ends lost 4 bases and 6 bases respectively, with 22 bases between them. Germline assignment: CDR1 SNHLY and CDR2 FYNNEI. This CDR3 region has 17 residues. The full variable domain, with the rest looked up from reference TRBV2 and TRBJ2-1, is EPEVTQTPSHQVTQMGQEVILRCVPISNHLYFYWYRQILGQKVEFLVSFYNNEISEKSEIFDDQFSVERPDGSNFTLKIRSTKLEDSAMYFCASSGLQWGGRSNEQFFGPGTRLTVL.

DNA for the CDR3: TGTGCCAGCTCACCATCACACCTCAACCAGAAAAACATTCAGTACTTC. It codes for CASSPSHLNQKNIQYF. The rearrangement joins TRBV18 to TRBJ2-4; D is unclear. V dropped 2 bases and J dropped 4 bases, with 15 bases sitting between them. In germline, CDR1 is KGHSH, CDR2 LQKENI. The CDR3 is 16 amino acids.

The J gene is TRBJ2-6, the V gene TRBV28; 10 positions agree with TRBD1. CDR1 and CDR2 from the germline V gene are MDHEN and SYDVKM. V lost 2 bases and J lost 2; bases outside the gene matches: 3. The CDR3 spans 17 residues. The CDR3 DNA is TGTGCCAGCAGTTTAAGGGACAGGGGAACTGGGGCCAACGTCCTGACTTTC. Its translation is CASSLRDRGTGANVLTF.

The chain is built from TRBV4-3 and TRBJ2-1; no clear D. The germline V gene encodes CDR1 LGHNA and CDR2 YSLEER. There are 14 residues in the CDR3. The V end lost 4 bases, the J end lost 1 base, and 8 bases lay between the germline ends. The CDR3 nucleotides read TGCGCCAGCAGCCTGGGAATATCCTACAATGAGCAGTTCTTC. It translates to CASSLGISYNEQFF.

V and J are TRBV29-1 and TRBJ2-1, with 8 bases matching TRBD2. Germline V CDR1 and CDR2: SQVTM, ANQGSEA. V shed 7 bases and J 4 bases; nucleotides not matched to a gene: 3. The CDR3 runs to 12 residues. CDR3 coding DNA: TGCAGCGCGATAGCGGGGTACAATGAGCAGTTCTTC. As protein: CSAIAGYNEQFF.

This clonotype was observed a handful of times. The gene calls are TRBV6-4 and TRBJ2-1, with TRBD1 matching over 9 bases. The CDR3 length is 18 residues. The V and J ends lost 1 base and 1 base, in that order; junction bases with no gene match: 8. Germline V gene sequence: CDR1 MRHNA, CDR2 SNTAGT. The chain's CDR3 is CASSDWGQGRKSYNEQFF. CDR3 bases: TGTGCCAGCAGTGACTGGGGACAGGGACGGAAATCCTACAATGAGCAGTTCTTC.

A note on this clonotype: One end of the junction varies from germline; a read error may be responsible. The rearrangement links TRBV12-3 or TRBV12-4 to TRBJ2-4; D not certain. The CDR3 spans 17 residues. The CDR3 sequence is CASSLGGTALAKNIRYF. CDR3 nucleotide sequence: TGTGCCAGCAGTTTAGGTGGTACAGCATTAGCCAAAAACATTCGGTACTTC.

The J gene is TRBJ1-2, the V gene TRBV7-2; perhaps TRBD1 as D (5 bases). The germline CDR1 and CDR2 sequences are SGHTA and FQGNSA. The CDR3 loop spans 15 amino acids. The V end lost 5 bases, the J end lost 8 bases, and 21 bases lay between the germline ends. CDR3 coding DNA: TGTGCCAGCAGCCCCTTAAGTGGGGGAGATCGCGGCTACACCTTC. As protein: CASSPLSGGDRGYTF.

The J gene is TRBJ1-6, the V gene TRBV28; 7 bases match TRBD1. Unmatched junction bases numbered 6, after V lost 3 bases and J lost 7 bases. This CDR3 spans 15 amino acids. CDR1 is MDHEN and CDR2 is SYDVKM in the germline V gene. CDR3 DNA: TGTGCCAGCAGTTTCCGGACAGGCCGAAATTCACCCCTCCACTTT. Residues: CASSFRTGRNSPLHF.

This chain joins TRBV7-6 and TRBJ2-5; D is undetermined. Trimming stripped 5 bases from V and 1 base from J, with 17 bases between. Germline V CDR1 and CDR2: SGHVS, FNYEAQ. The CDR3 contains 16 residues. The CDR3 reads CASSRPRGGAQETQYF. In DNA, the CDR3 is TGTGCCAGCAGCCGTCCGCGTGGCGGAGCCCAAGAGACCCAGTACTTC.

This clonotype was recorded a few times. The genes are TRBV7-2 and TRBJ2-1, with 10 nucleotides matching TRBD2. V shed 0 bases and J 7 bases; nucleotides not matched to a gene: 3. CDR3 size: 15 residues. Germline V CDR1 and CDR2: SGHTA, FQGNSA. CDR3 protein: CASSLAAGGPNEQFF. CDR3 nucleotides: TGTGCCAGCAGCTTAGCAGCGGGGGGGCCGAATGAGCAGTTCTTC.

Here the CDR3 reads CASSSANDRLQNIQYF. In DNA, the CDR3 is TGCGCCAGCAGCTCCGCTAATGACAGGCTCCAAAACATTCAGTACTTC. The chain combines TRBV5-1 with TRBJ2-4; D is perhaps TRBD1 (6 bases). This CDR3 has 16 amino acids. The V gene lost 3 bases and the J gene lost 5 bases, with 18 bases spanning the gap. Germline V gene lookup returns CDR1 SGHRS and CDR2 YFSETQ.

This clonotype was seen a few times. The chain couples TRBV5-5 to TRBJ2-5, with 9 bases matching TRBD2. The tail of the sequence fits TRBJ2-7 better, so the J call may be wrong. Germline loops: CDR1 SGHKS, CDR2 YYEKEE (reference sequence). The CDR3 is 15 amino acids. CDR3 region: CASSLFAGGIYEQYF. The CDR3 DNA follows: TGTGCCAGCAGCTTGTTTGCGGGAGGGATCTACGAGCAGTACTTC.

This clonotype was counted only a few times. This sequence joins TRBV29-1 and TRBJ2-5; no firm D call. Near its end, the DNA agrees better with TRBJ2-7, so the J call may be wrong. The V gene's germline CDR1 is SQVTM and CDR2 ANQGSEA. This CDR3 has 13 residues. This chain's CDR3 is CSVYERNSYEQYF. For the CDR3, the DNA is TGCAGCGTTTATGAGAGGAACTCCTACGAGCAGTACTTC.

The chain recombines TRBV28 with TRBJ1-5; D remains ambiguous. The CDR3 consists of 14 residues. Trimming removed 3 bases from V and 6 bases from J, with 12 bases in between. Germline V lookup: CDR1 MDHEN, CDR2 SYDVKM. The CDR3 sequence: CASSLGRGGQPQHF. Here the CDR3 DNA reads TGTGCCAGCAGTTTGGGGAGAGGAGGTCAGCCCCAGCATTTT.

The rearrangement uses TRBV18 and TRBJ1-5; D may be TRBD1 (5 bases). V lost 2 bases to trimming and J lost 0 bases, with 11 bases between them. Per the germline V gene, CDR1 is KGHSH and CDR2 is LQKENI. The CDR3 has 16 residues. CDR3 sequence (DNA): TGTGCCAGCTCACCAGAGGGGCCACATAGCAATCAGCCCCAGCATTTT. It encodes CASSPEGPHSNQPQHF.